What follows describes a single T cell receptor (beta chain). Profiling relied on immunoSEQ multiplex PCR, and the TCRdb table lists in-frame clones only, not all of them. The sample lists around 57,000 clones, about nine tenths occurring once. This record belongs to a study of OX40 agonist ivuxolimab in advanced cancers. The sequencing here drew on CD4+ or CD8+ T cells sorted from blood, taken in a trial of the OX40 agonist ivuxolimab. The sequence derives from an adult with an advanced solid tumor such as melanoma, head and neck, liver or kidney cancer.

The CDR3 bases are TGTGCCAGCAGCATTCTGAGAGGTACTGAAGCTTTCTTT. It is translated as CASSILRGTEAFF. The chain joins TRBV6-5 to TRBJ1-1; the D is unclear. CDR3 length: 13 residues. Germline V lookup: CDR1 MNHEY, CDR2 SVGAGI. V gave up 6 bases and J gave up 5 bases, with 13 bases separating them.